A single sample is the source of the 5 T cell receptor beta chains below, sequenced in a study of blood T cell repertoires in COVID-19. Data came from immunoSEQ multiplex PCR; TCRdb stores just in-frame clones and leaves some out. The table records roughly 520,000 clones, approximately 90% of them present only once. The sample comprised PBMCs or T cells enriched from blood (not recorded which). The source of these receptors is a woman in her forties who had recovered from COVID-19.

This chain connects TRBV6-5 to TRBJ1-6, with D possibly TRBD1 on 6 matching bases. V was shortened by 10 bases and J by 7 bases, with 20 bases between the two germline ends. The CDR3 sequence is 15 residues long. Germline lookup yields CDR1 MNHEY and CDR2 SVGAGI. The CDR3 spells CATVKRGAENSPLHF. CDR3 nucleotide sequence: TGTGCCACCGTAAAACGGGGGGCAGAGAATTCACCCCTCCACTTT.

V gene TRBV28 combines with J gene TRBJ2-3, with D maybe TRBD1 (5 bases). V was cut by 5 bases and J by 2 bases, with 20 bases left in between. The CDR3 has 17 amino acids. Per germline, CDR1 MDHEN and CDR2 SYDVKM. CDR3 DNA sequence: TGTGCCAGCAGTCCAGAGATAGGCATGGGGCCCACAGATACGCAGTATTTT. Translation: CASSPEIGMGPTDTQYF.

The CDR3 sequence is CASALWGRQQPQHF. DNA for the CDR3: TGTGCTAGTGCCCTCTGGGGCAGGCAGCAGCCCCAGCATTTT. The chain uses TRBV12-5 and TRBJ1-5, with D tentatively TRBD1 (5 bases). V gave up 7 bases and J gave up 7 bases, with 17 bases separating them. The CDR3 runs 14 residues. Germline V CDR1 and CDR2: LGHNT, FRNRAP.

This rearrangement joins TRBV5-8 to TRBJ2-7, with 8 bases lining up with TRBD1. In germline, CDR1 is SGHTS, CDR2 YDEGEE. Germline trimming cut 4 bases from V and 2 bases from J; bases unmatched to any gene: 8. The length of the CDR3 is 15 residues. CDR3 coding DNA: TGTGCCAGCAGCCTCGACAGGGGTTCCCCCTACGAGCAGTACTTC. It translates to CASSLDRGSPYEQYF.

The CDR3 DNA sequence: TGTGCCAGTAGTGCTCGACAGGAGTTGAGCTCTGGAAACACCATATATTTT. Encoded protein: CASSARQELSSGNTIYF. The chain carries TRBV19 and TRBJ1-3, with a tentative D call TRBD1 (6 bases). The CDR3 totals 17 residues. V lost 5 bases, J lost 0 bases, and 17 bases lay in between. In germline, CDR1 is LNHDA, CDR2 SQIVND (reference sequence).